This T cell receptor (beta chain) was documented in a study of blood T cells in healthy people across ages. With each sample, at least 5 micrograms of total RNA were extracted. CDR1 is MNHEY, CDR2 SVGEGT, per germline. The V and J ends lost 7 bases and 0 bases respectively, with 23 bases between them. This CDR3 comprises 18 residues. Using a J-beta primer mix together with a sample-barcoded 5' primer, a second PCR was run for roughly 7 to 12 cycles. A template-switch adaptor with 12 random nucleotides tagged each cDNA molecule. TCRdb used MiXCR to reprocess the 5' RACE reads, holding one entry per CDR3 protein. The data contain roughly 800,000 distinct CDR3 sequences, 20% to 25% of them seen just once; the ten biggest clones take up 3.7%. These data also formed part of another study, on T cells of mothers and their children.

This receptor was taken from a boy between 10 and 17 years old in good health. Sequenced material: blood. This chain links TRBV6-2 or TRBV6-3 with TRBJ2-3; D perhaps matches TRBD2 (6 bases). CDR3 DNA sequence: TGTGCCAGCACCCAACGACGTGCGGGGATCCCTAGCACAGATACGCAGTATTTT. Residues: CASTQRRAGIPSTDTQYF.